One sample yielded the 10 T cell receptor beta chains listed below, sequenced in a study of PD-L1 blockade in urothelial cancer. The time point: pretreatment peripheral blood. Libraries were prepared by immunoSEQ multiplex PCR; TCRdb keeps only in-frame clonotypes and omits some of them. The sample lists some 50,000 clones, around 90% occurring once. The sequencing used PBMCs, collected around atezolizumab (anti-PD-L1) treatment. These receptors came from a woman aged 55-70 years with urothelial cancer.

CDR3 nucleotide sequence: TGTGCCAGCAGCTTAGTAGGGACTAGCGGGGGGAAGACCCAGTACTTC. Translation gives CASSLVGTSGGKTQYF. The V gene is TRBV7-2, the J gene TRBJ2-5; 15 bases match TRBD2. CDR1 is SGHTA, CDR2 FQGNSA, per germline. Trimming cost V 1 base and J 6 bases; bases outside gene matches: 3. CDR3 size: 16 residues.

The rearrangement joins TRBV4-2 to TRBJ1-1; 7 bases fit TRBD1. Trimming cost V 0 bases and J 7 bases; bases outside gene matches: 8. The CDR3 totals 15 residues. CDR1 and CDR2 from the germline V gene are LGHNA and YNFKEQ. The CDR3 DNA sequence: TGTGCCAGCAGCCAAGAGGACAGGATGACAGGTGAAGCTTTCTTT. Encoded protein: CASSQEDRMTGEAFF.

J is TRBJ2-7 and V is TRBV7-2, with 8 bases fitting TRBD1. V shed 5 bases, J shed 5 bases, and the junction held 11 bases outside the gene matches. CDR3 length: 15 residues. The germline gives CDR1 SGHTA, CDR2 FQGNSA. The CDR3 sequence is CASSPFPRGRDEQYF. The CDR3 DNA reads TGTGCCAGCAGCCCTTTCCCCAGGGGGCGGGACGAGCAGTACTTC. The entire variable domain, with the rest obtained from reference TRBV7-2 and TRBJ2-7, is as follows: GAGVSQSPSNKVTEKGKDVELRCDPISGHTALYWYRQSLGQGLEFLIYFQGNSAPDKSGLPSDRFSAERTGGSVSTLTIQRTQQEDSAVYLCASSPFPRGRDEQYFGPGTRLTVT.

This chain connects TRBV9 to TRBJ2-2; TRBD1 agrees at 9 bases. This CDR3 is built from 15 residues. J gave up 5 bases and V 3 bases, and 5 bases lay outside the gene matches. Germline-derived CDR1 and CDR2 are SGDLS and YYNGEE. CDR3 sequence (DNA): TGTGCCAGCAGCGACAGGGGGCAGATGACCGGGGAGCTGTTTTTT. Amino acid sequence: CASSDRGQMTGELFF. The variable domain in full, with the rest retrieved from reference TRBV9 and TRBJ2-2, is DSGVTQTPKHLITATGQRVTLRCSPRSGDLSVYWYQQSLDQGLQFLIQYYNGEERAKGNILERFSAQQFPDLHSELNLSSLELGDSALYFCASSDRGQMTGELFFGEGSRLTVL.

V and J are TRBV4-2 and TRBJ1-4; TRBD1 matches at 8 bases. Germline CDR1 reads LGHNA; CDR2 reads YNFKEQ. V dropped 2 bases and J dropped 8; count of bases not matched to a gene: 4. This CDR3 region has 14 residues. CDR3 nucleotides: TGTGCCAGCAGCCAAACCGACAGGGGCGAAAAACTGTTTTTT. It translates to CASSQTDRGEKLFF.

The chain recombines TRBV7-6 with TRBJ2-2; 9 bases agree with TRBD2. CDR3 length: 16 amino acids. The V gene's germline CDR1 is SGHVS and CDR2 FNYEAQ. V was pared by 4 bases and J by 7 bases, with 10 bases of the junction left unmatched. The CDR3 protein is CASSSLAGGRYGELFF. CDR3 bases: TGTGCCAGCAGCTCCCTTGCGGGGGGGCGTTACGGGGAGCTGTTTTTT.

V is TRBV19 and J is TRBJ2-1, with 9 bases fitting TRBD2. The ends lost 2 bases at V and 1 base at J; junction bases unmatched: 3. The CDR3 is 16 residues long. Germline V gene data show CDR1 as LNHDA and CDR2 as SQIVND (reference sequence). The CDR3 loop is CASSIPTSGSYNEQFF. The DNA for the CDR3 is TGTGCCAGTAGTATACCAACTAGCGGGTCCTACAATGAGCAGTTCTTC.

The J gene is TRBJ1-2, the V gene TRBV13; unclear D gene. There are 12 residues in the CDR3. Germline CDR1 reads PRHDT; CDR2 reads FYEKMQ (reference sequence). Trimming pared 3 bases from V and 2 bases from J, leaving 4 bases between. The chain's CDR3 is CASSLENYGYTF. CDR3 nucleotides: TGTGCCAGCAGCTTGGAGAACTATGGCTACACCTTC.

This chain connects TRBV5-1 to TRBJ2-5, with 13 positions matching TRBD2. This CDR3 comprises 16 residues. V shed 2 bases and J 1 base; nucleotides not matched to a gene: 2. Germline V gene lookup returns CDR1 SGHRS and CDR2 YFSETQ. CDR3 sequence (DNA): TGCGCCAGCAGCTTACTAGCGGGGGGGTCCCAAGAGACCCAGTACTTC. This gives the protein CASSLLAGGSQETQYF.

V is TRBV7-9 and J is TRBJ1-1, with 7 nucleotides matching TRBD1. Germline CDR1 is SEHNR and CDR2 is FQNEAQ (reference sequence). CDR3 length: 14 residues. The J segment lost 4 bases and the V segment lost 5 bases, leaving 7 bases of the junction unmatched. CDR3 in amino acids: CASSAQGGVTEAFF. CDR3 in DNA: TGTGCCAGCAGCGCGCAGGGGGGAGTCACTGAAGCTTTCTTT.